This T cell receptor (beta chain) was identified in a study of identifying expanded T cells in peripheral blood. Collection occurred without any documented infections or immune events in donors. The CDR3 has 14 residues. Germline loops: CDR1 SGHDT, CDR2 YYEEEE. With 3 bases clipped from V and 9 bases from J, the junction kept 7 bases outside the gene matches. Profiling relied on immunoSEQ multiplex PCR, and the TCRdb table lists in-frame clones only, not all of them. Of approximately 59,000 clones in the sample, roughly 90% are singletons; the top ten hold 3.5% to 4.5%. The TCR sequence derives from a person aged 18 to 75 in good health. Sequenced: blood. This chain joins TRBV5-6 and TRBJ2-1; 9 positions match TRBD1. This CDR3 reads CASSYGTGWTEQFF. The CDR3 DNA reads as TGTGCCAGCAGCTACGGGACAGGGTGGACTGAGCAGTTCTTC.